Shown below are 11 T cell receptor beta chains from a single sample sequenced in a study of T cell changes during pregnancy in multiple sclerosis. Some clones are missing from TCRdb's copy, which holds only in-frame ones; the method was immunoSEQ multiplex PCR. Counted here are roughly 57,000 clones, about 94% occurring once; the ten biggest clones make up roughly 2.4%. This sample comprised CD8+ T cells from peripheral blood mononuclear cells, obtained after pregnancy. These receptor sequences come from a female donor with multiple sclerosis, enrolled in a pregnancy study.

The genes are TRBV6-1 and TRBJ2-3; maybe TRBD2 (5 bases). From germline, CDR1 is MNHNS and CDR2 SASEGT. The germline V and J ends were trimmed by 2 bases and 7 bases, with 19 bases remaining between them. The CDR3 has 16 residues. For the CDR3, the DNA is TGTGCCAGCAGTGAAACCCTCCCATCATCGGGGAATACGCAGTATTTT. Protein sequence: CASSETLPSSGNTQYF.

This clone appeared once. The rearrangement joins TRBV9 to TRBJ2-3; a possible D gene is TRBD2 (5 bases). V was clipped by 3 bases and J by 0 bases, with 11 bases between them. The CDR3 contains 15 residues. Germline values: CDR1 SGDLS, CDR2 YYNGEE. The CDR3 sequence: CASSDSGLSTDTQYF. Here the CDR3 DNA reads TGTGCCAGCAGCGACAGCGGCCTTAGCACAGATACGCAGTATTTT. The whole variable domain, filled in from reference TRBV9 and TRBJ2-3, reads DSGVTQTPKHLITATGQRVTLRCSPRSGDLSVYWYQQSLDQGLQFLIQYYNGEERAKGNILERFSAQQFPDLHSELNLSSLELGDSALYFCASSDSGLSTDTQYFGPGTRLTVL.

V is TRBV19 and J is TRBJ2-1, with 8 bases matching TRBD2. CDR1 is LNHDA and CDR2 is SQIVND in the germline V gene (reference sequence). Trimming took 0 bases from V and 4 from J; bases not matched to a gene: 11. The CDR3 runs to 18 residues. The CDR3 is CASSIDRAGAGSYNEQFF. Here the CDR3 DNA reads TGTGCCAGTAGTATAGATCGAGCGGGAGCGGGGTCATACAATGAGCAGTTCTTC.

The chain has TRBV9 and TRBJ1-2, with a weak D call TRBD1 (5 bases). The CDR3 consists of 15 residues. Germline V CDR1 and CDR2: SGDLS, YYNGEE. V shed 4 bases and J shed 8 bases, with 21 bases lying between them. The DNA for the CDR3 is TGTGCCAGCAGCCCCTCCAAGGCCGGGGCGGGAGGCTACACCTTC. Translation gives CASSPSKAGAGGYTF.

This clone was detected only once. The chain couples TRBV30 to TRBJ1-1; D remains ambiguous. This CDR3 is built from 16 residues. The V end was cut by 7 bases, the J end by 4 bases, with 25 bases between. Germline V gene sequence: CDR1 GTSNPN, CDR2 SVGIG (reference sequence). CDR3 loop: CAFSSPGSQRGTEAFF. The CDR3 DNA sequence: TGTGCCTTTTCTTCCCCCGGCTCCCAGCGGGGCACTGAAGCTTTCTTT.

V usage is TRBV9 and J usage is TRBJ2-1; D remains unclear. The ends were cut back, 0 bases at V and 7 bases at J, with 14 bases in the middle. Germline CDR1 SGDLS, CDR2 YYNGEE. The CDR3 covers 15 residues. Here the CDR3 reads CASSVDTAERNEQFF. CDR3 coding DNA: TGTGCCAGCAGCGTAGATACCGCCGAGAGGAATGAGCAGTTCTTC.

This clone was detected once. The J gene is TRBJ2-7, the V gene TRBV7-9; 13 nucleotides match TRBD2. CDR1 and CDR2 from the germline V gene are SEHNR and FQNEAQ (reference sequence). With V trimmed by 0 bases and J by 7 bases, 6 bases remained unmatched. CDR3 size: 16 residues. Here the CDR3 reads CASSLAGLAGKWEQYF. CDR3 coding DNA: TGTGCCAGCAGCTTAGCGGGACTAGCGGGAAAATGGGAGCAGTACTTC. Based on the CDR3 plus reference TRBV7-9 and TRBJ2-7, the full variable domain is DTGVSQNPRHKITKRGQNVTFRCDPISEHNRLYWYRQTLGQGPEFLTYFQNEAQLEKSRLLSDRFSAERPKGSFSTLEIQRTEQGDSAMYLCASSLAGLAGKWEQYFGPGTRLTVT.

The V call is TRBV6-5, the J call TRBJ2-7; a weak D match, TRBD1 (6 bases). V shed 1 base and J shed 1 base, with 8 bases lying between them. The germline V gene has CDR1 MNHEY and CDR2 SVGAGI. There are 14 residues in the CDR3. The CDR3 here is CASSYFGQSYEQYF. The CDR3 DNA follows: TGTGCCAGCAGTTACTTCGGACAGTCCTACGAGCAGTACTTC.

This sequence joins TRBV27 and TRBJ2-5; tentative D call: TRBD1 (5 bases). The J call may not be correct, given that the DNA end is closer to TRBJ2-7. This CDR3 has 15 amino acids. Germline V CDR1 and CDR2: MNHEY, SMNVEV (reference sequence). CDR3 amino acids: CASSLTQTEPYEQYF. The CDR3 coding sequence is TGTGCCAGCAGTTTAACTCAGACAGAGCCCTACGAGCAGTACTTC.

The sample holds a few counts of this clone. Distinct nucleotide sequences in the sample also encode this CDR3. This chain connects TRBV7-9 to TRBJ2-7; no clear D. Trimming left V 1 base short and J 0 bases short, with 4 bases between. This CDR3 contains 13 residues. Germline V CDR1 and CDR2: SEHNR, FQNEAQ (reference sequence). The CDR3 sequence is CASSLGASYEQYF. The CDR3 DNA reads TGTGCCAGCAGCTTAGGGGCCTCCTACGAGCAGTACTTC.

The chain combines TRBV27 with TRBJ2-7; 8 nucleotides align to TRBD2. The germline V gene encodes CDR1 MNHEY and CDR2 SMNVEV (reference sequence). The CDR3 spans 15 residues. V shed 5 bases and J 0 bases; nucleotides not matched to a gene: 6. The CDR3: CASSGSGSGSYEQYF. Here the CDR3 DNA reads TGTGCCAGCAGTGGAAGCGGGAGCGGCTCCTACGAGCAGTACTTC.